This is a list of T cell receptor beta chains from one sample in a study of glioma-infiltrating T cells after dendritic cell vaccination. Clones were read by immunoSEQ multiplex PCR, and TCRdb kept only the in-frame ones, dropping some. Altogether some 90,000 clones are present, approximately 78% being singletons, with the ten largest covering over 2%. Sequences were derived from blood, sampled after dendritic cell vaccination. These receptors were taken from a human donor with glioblastoma. CDR3s include the opening cysteine and the closing phenylalanine or tryptophan. A D gene is named only where the DNA matches it firmly. Where a row states a size, it is once, few, many or the class of an expanded clone; other rows omit it.

>-|-|TRBJ1-2|TRBV18
CASSPPNTGSHYGYTF
TGTGCCAGCTCACCACCCAACACAGGGTCCCACTATGGCTACACCTTC
>TRBD2|-|TRBJ2-7|TRBV29-1
CSGILAGPYEQYF
TGCAGCGGGATACTAGCGGGGCCCTACGAGCAGTACTTC
>TRBD2|-|TRBJ2-5|TRBV28
CASSLSSVRLRGEYF
TGTGCCAGCAGTTTGAGTTCGGTCAGACTACGGGGGGAGTACTTC
>-|-|TRBJ1-2|TRBV6-1
CASSEKGNYGYTF
TGTGCCAGCAGTGAGAAGGGGAACTATGGCTACACCTTC
>TRBD1|once|TRBJ1-4|TRBV6-6
CASSYVTGGQKLFF
TGTGCCAGCAGTTACGTCACAGGGGGCCAAAAACTGTTTTTT
>TRBD1|-|TRBJ1-2|TRBV6-6
CASSPGQGLRGYTF
TGTGCCAGCAGCCCAGGACAGGGGTTAAGGGGCTACACCTTC
>-|-|TRBJ2-3|TRBV7-9
CASSPGLRHTDTQYF
TGTGCCAGCAGCCCGGGACTGAGGCACACGGATACGCAGTATTTT
>TRBD2|-|TRBJ2-3|TRBV9
CASSYASGASTDTQYF
TGTGCCAGCAGCTACGCTAGCGGGGCTAGCACAGATACGCAGTATTTT
>TRBD2|-|TRBJ2-3|TRBV19
CPATRETGDRDTQYF
TGTCCGGCTACGCGGGAGACGGGGGATCGGGATACGCAGTATTTT
>-|-|TRBJ2-3|TRBV25-1
CASSDSGSTDTQYF
TGTGCCAGCAGTGACTCGGGTAGCACAGATACGCAGTATTTT
>-|-|TRBJ2-2|TRBV19
CASSILDRNTGELFF
TGTGCCAGTAGTATCCTCGACAGGAACACCGGGGAGCTGTTTTTT
>-|-|TRBJ1-1|TRBV25-1
CASRANTEAFF
TGTGCCAGCAGAGCGAACACTGAAGCTTTCTTT
>TRBD1|-|TRBJ1-1|TRBV10-3
CAISRTGPNTEAFF
TGTGCCATCAGTCGGACAGGGCCAAACACTGAAGCTTTCTTT
>-|-|TRBJ2-5|TRBV30
CAYQSSGQETQYF
TGTGCGTACCAATCGTCGGGGCAAGAGACCCAGTACTTC
>TRBD2|-|TRBJ2-5|TRBV7-2
CASTRGGGEGETQYF
TGTGCCAGCACCCGCGGCGGGGGGGAAGGAGAGACCCAGTACTTC
>-|-|TRBJ2-3|TRBV11-1
CASSLGVRLGDTQYF
TGTGCCAGCAGCTTAGGGGTGAGGCTAGGAGATACGCAGTATTTT
>-|-|TRBJ1-5|TRBV6-5
CASSLDRRNQPQHF
TGTGCCAGCAGTCTCGACAGGCGCAATCAGCCCCAGCATTTT
>TRBD1|-|TRBJ1-5|TRBV19
CASSIVDRDNQPQHF
TGTGCCAGTAGTATAGTGGACAGGGACAATCAGCCCCAGCATTTT
>-|-|TRBJ1-2|TRBV6-6
CASTPGSNYGYTF
TGTGCCAGCACCCCCGGGTCTAACTATGGCTACACCTTC
>-|-|TRBJ1-1|TRBV19
CASSILGQMNTEAFF
TGTGCCAGTAGTATTCTGGGGCAGATGAACACTGAAGCTTTCTTT
>-|-|TRBJ1-1|TRBV18
CASSPDRSREAFF
TGTGCCAGCTCACCCGACAGGTCACGGGAAGCTTTCTTT
>-|-|TRBJ1-5|TRBV7-2
CASSPMLGVNQPQHF
TGTGCCAGCAGCCCGATGTTAGGGGTTAATCAGCCCCAGCATTTT
>TRBD1|-|TRBJ1-1|TRBV6-5
CASSYQGASTEAFF
TGTGCCAGCAGTTACCAGGGGGCTAGCACTGAAGCTTTCTTT